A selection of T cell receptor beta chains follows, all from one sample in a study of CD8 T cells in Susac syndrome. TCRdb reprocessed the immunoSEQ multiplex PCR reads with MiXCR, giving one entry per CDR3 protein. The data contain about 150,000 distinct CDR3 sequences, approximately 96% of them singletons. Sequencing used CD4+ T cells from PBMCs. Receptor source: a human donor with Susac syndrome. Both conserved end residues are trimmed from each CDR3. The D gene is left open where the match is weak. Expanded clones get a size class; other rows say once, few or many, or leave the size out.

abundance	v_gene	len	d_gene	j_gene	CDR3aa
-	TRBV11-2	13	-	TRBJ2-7	ASRQTAGALYEQY
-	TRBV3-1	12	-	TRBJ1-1	ASSPRGENTEAF
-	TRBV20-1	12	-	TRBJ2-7	SAIKVGASYEQY
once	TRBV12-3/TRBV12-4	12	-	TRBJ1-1	ASSTFGLNTEAF
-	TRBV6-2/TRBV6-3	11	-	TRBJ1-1	ASAFAGRTEAF
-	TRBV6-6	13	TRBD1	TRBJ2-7	ASSHDRASFDEQY
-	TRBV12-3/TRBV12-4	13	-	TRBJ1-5	ASSLWGVGNQPQH
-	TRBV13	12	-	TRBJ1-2	ASSSTQANYGYT
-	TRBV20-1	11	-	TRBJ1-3	SANRVDGNTIY
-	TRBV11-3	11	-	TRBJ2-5	ASSRLQQETQY
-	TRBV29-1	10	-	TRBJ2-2	SVVRGVGELF
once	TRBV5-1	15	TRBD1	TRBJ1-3	ASSLAQTGLGGNTIY
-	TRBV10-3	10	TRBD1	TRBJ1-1	AIRDRDTEAF
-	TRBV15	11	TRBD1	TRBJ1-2	ATSRTGGYGYT
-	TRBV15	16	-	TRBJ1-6	ATSRASRGSSYNSPLH
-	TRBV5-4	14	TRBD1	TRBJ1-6	ASSGQGTALNSPLH
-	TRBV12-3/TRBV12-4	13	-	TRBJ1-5	ASSFLGVRSQPQH
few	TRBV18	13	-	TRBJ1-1	ASSRGQTMNTEAF
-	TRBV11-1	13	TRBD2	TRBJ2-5	ASSFGSGGQETQY
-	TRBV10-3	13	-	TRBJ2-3	AISEWGGVTDTQY
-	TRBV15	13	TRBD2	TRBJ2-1	ATSRDASGGDEQF
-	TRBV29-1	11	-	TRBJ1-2	SAGPRGAYGYT
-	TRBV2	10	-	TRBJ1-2	ASSETAQGYT
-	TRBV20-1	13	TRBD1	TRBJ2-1	SARDWGTGRPEQF
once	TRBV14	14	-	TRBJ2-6	ASSQIRGAGANVLT
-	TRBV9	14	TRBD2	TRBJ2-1	ASSVAASGETSEQF
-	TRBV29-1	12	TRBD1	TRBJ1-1	SATPGQVNTEAF
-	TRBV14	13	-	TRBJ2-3	ASSQAGRSTDTQY
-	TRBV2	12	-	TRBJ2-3	ASSGALRGNTQY
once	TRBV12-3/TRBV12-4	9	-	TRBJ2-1	ATLRGNEQF
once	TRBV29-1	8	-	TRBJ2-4	SVLMGIQY